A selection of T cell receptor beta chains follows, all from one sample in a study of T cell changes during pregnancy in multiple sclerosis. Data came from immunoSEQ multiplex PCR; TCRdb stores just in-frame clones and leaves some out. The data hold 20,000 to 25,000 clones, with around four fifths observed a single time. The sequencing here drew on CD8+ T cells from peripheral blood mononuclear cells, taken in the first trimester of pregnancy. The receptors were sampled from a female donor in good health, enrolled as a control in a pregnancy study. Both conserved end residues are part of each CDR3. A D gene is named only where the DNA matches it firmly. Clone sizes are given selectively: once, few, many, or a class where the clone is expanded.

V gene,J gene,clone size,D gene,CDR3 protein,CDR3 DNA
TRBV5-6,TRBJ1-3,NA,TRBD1,CASSLRTGSGNTIYF,TGTGCCAGCAGCTTGAGGACAGGGAGCGGAAACACCATATATTTT
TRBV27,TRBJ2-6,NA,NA,CASSFLSSGANVLTF,TGTGCCAGCAGTTTCCTTTCCTCTGGGGCCAACGTCCTGACTTTC
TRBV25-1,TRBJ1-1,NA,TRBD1,CASTGTGMNTEAFF,TGTGCCAGCACGGGGACAGGGATGAACACTGAAGCTTTCTTT
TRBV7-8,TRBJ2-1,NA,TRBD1,CASSSGTGLNNEQFF,TGTGCCAGCAGCTCTGGGACAGGGTTAAACAATGAGCAGTTCTTC
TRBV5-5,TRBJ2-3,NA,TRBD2,CASSHSGGTDTQYF,TGTGCCAGCAGCCACAGCGGGGGCACAGATACGCAGTATTTT
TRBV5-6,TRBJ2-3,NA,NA,CASSFDRRSTDTQYF,TGTGCCAGCAGCTTCGACAGGCGTAGCACGGATACGCAGTATTTT
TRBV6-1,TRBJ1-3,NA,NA,CASSEKIQGPRNTIYF,TGTGCCAGCAGTGAAAAGATACAGGGACCTCGAAACACCATATATTTT
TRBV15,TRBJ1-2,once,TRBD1,CATSRDRAGGGYTF,TGTGCCACCAGCAGAGATAGGGCAGGGGGAGGCTACACCTTC
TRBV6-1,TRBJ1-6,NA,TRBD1,CASSEGQGGNSPLHF,TGTGCCAGCAGTGAAGGGCAGGGGGGAAATTCACCCCTCCACTTT
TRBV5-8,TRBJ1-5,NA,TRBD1,CASSWTPGQGPYSNQPQHF,TGTGCCAGCAGCTGGACCCCGGGACAGGGACCTTATAGCAATCAGCCCCAGCATTTT
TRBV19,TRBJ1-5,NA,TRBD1,CASSDRGMDQPQHF,TGTGCCAGTTCCGACAGGGGAATGGATCAGCCCCAGCATTTT
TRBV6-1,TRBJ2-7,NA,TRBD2,CASSEGTSGSYEQYF,TGTGCCAGCAGTGAAGGGACTAGCGGGAGTTACGAGCAGTACTTC
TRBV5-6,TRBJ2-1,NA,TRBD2,CASSFFRGLGSNEQFF,TGTGCCAGCAGCTTCTTCAGGGGACTAGGTTCGAATGAGCAGTTCTTC
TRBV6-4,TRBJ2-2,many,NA,CASSAGDAGELFF,TGTGCCAGCAGTGCAGGTGACGCAGGGGAGCTGTTTTTT
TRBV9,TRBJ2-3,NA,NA,CASSVEGGALVDTQYF,TGTGCCAGCAGCGTAGAGGGGGGGGCCCTTGTAGATACGCAGTATTTT
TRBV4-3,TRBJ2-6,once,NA,CASSQEGSAGANVLTF,TGCGCCAGCAGCCAAGAGGGGAGTGCGGGGGCCAACGTCCTGACTTTC
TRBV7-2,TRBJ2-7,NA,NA,CASSLRAGESTYEQYF,TGTGCCAGCAGCTTAAGGGCAGGGGAAAGTACCTACGAGCAGTACTTC
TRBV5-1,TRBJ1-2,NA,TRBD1,CASSLDRVYGYTF,TGCGCCAGCAGCTTAGACAGGGTCTATGGCTACACCTTC
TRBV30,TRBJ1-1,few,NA,CAWNLGALNTEAFF,TGTGCCTGGAACCTTGGGGCACTGAACACTGAAGCTTTCTTT
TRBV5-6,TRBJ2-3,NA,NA,CASSLARDTDTQYF,TGTGCCAGCAGCTTGGCCAGGGACACAGATACGCAGTATTTT
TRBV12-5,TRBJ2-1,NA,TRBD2,CASGQIGTSGWLAEQFF,TGTGCTAGTGGCCAGATAGGGACTAGCGGGTGGCTTGCTGAGCAGTTCTTC
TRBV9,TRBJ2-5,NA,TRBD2,CASSSLAGGQETQYF,TGTGCCAGCAGCTCATTAGCGGGGGGGCAAGAGACCCAGTACTTC
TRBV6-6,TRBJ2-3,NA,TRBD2,CASSPRLAGGTDTQYF,TGTGCCAGCAGTCCGAGACTAGCGGGGGGCACAGATACGCAGTATTTT
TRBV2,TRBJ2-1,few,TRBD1,CASKYRDRTYNEQFF,TGTGCCAGCAAATACCGGGACAGGACCTACAATGAGCAGTTCTTC
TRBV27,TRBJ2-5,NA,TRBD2,CASSLTGLAGGWVDQETQYF,TGTGCCAGCAGTTTAACGGGACTAGCGGGGGGTTGGGTGGACCAAGAGACCCAGTACTTC
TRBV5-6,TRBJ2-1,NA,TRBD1,CASSLGQGAYNEQFF,TGTGCCAGCAGCTTGGGACAGGGGGCCTACAATGAGCAGTTCTTC
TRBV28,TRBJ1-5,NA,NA,CASRVLIDKNDQPQHF,TGTGCCAGCAGGGTTCTTATCGACAAGAACGATCAGCCCCAGCATTTT
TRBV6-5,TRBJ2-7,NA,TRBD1,CASSYGQGHEQYF,TGTGCCAGCAGTTACGGACAGGGCCACGAGCAGTACTTC
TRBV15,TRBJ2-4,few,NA,CATSRDRDFTVPYPQYF,TGTGCCACCAGCAGAGACAGGGACTTCACCGTTCCCTATCCTCAGTACTTC
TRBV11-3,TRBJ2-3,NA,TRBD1,CASSPGQGAPRDTQYF,TGTGCCAGCAGCCCGGGACAGGGAGCCCCCAGAGATACGCAGTATTTT
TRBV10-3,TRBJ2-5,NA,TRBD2,CAIGLAEETQYF,TGTGCCATAGGACTAGCGGAAGAGACCCAGTACTTC
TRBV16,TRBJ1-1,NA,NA,CASSQYAGSEAFF,TGTGCCAGCAGCCAGTACGCGGGGTCTGAAGCTTTCTTT
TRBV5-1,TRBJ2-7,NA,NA,CASSLRGALARDFYEQYF,TGCGCCAGCAGCTTGAGAGGGGCCCTAGCGAGAGACTTCTACGAGCAGTACTTC
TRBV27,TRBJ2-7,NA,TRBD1,CASTPGQGAKEQYF,TGTGCCAGCACCCCGGGACAGGGGGCGAAGGAGCAGTACTTC
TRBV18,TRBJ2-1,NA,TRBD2,CASSPYGGVYNEQFF,TGTGCCAGCTCACCATACGGGGGGGTCTACAATGAGCAGTTCTTC
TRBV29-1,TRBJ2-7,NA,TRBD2,CSVTSGRVSYEQYF,TGCAGCGTTACTAGCGGGAGGGTCTCCTACGAGCAGTACTTC
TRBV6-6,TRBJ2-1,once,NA,CASEIAAGSSYNEQFF,TGTGCCAGCGAGATAGCGGCCGGGAGCTCCTACAATGAGCAGTTCTTC
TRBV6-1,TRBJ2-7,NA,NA,CASSLRGSPYEQYF,TGTGCCAGCAGCTTAAGAGGGAGTCCCTACGAGCAGTACTTC
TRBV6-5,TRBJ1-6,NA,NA,CASSYMSAGPSPLHF,TGTGCCAGCAGTTACATGTCGGCAGGTCCTTCACCCCTCCACTTT
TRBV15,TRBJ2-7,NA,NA,CATSRDAAAPEQCF,TGTGCCACCAGCAGAGATGCGGCGGCTCCCGAGCAGTGCTTC
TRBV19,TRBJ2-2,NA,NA,CASSTGGFSNTGELFF,TGTGCCAGTAGTACTGGCGGGTTTTCGAACACCGGGGAGCTGTTTTTT
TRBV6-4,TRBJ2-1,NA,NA,CASSVSSGAHNEQFF,TGTGCCAGCAGTGTTAGTAGCGGAGCCCACAATGAGCAGTTCTTC
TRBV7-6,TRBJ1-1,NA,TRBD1,CASSLAPDRGPHTEAFF,TGTGCCAGCAGCTTAGCCCCCGACAGGGGCCCTCACACTGAAGCTTTCTTT
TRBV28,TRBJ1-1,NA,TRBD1,CASSLQFPGQGAGTEAFF,TGTGCCAGCAGTTTACAATTTCCGGGACAGGGGGCCGGAACTGAAGCTTTCTTT
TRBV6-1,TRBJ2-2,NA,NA,CASSEAGLNTGELFF,TGTGCCAGCAGTGAAGCAGGACTGAACACCGGGGAGCTGTTTTTT
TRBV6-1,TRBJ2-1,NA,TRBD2,CASSEGAGVPSYNEQFF,TGTGCCAGCAGTGAAGGGGCGGGAGTTCCCTCGTACAATGAGCAGTTCTTC
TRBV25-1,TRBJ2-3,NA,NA,CATHYDTQYF,TGTGCCACCCACTATGATACGCAGTATTTT
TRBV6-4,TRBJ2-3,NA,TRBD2,CASSENEAGGTDTQYF,TGTGCCAGCAGTGAAAACGAGGCGGGGGGCACAGATACGCAGTATTTT
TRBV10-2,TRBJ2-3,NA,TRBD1,CASSAGTGSTDTQYF,TGCGCCAGCAGTGCCGGGACAGGGAGCACAGATACGCAGTATTTT
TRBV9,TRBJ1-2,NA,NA,CASSVAGHYGYTF,TGTGCCAGCAGCGTAGCAGGTCACTATGGCTACACCTTC
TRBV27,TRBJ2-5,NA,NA,CASSLAHLGGGTPQYF,TGTGCCAGCAGTTTGGCCCACCTAGGGGGTGGCACTCCCCAGTACTTC
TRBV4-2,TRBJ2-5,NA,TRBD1,CASSQSTGTGGETQYF,TGTGCCAGCAGCCAATCCACCGGGACAGGGGGGGAGACCCAGTACTTC
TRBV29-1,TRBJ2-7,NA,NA,CSVEGSTGHFF,TGCAGCGTTGAGGGGAGTACGGGTCACTTCTTC
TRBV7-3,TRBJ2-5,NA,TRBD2,CASSRGVAGGETQYF,TGTGCCAGCAGTCGGGGGGTGGCGGGAGGGGAGACCCAGTACTTC
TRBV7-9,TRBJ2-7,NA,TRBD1,CASSASRDRGVSYEQYF,TGTGCCAGCAGCGCCAGCCGGGACAGGGGGGTATCCTACGAGCAGTACTTC
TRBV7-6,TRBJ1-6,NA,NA,CASSLRTGGRANSPLHF,TGTGCCAGCAGCTTGCGGACGGGGGGACGGGCTAATTCACCCCTCCACTTT
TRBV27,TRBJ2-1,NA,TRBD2,CASTPKVGGNEQFF,TGTGCCAGCACCCCGAAGGTGGGGGGGAATGAGCAGTTCTTC
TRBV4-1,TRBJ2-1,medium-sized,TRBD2,CASSRWTSGANEQFF,TGCGCCAGCAGCCGATGGACTAGCGGGGCTAATGAGCAGTTCTTC
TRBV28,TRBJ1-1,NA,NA,CASSSPGDFTEAFF,TGTGCCAGCAGTTCCCCGGGAGATTTTACTGAAGCTTTCTTT